Sequencing of this TCR beta chain was carried out in a study of blood T cell repertoires in COVID-19. Study-level information: From the United States, Italy and Spain came samples of acute and convalescent COVID-19.

There are 14 residues in the CDR3. The V gene's germline CDR1 is SGHDT and CDR2 YYEEEE. Trimming took 4 bases from V and 6 from J, leaving 13 bases between them. Libraries were prepared by immunoSEQ multiplex PCR; TCRdb keeps only in-frame clonotypes and omits some of them. The sample consists of 45,000 to 50,000 clones, roughly 87% of them appearing once. The origin of this receptor is a man in his 60s with active COVID-19. Sequencing was performed on peripheral blood. The J gene is TRBJ2-2, the V gene TRBV5-6; D is possibly TRBD1 (6 bases). This CDR3 reads CASSPLYRAGELFF. For the CDR3, the DNA is TGTGCCAGCAGCCCCCTTTACAGGGCCGGGGAGCTGTTTTTT.